Below are 23 T cell receptor beta chains sequenced from a single sample in a study of T cell responses to AZD1222 COVID-19 vaccine. Clones were read by immunoSEQ multiplex PCR, and TCRdb kept only the in-frame ones, dropping some. This sample has just under 90,000 clones, with 70% to 90% found just once. The sample here was peripheral blood, taken 28 days after the second AZD1222 dose. Every receptor here comes from an adult who received the AZD1222 COVID-19 vaccine.

This clone occurred a few times. The rearrangement uses TRBV5-6 and TRBJ1-1, with a possible D match to TRBD1 (5 bases). This CDR3 region has 11 residues. Trimming removed 4 bases from V and 5 bases from J, with 6 bases in between. CDR1 SGHDT and CDR2 YYEEEE come from the germline V gene. This CDR3 reads CASSRGTEAFF. In DNA, the CDR3 is TGTGCCAGCAGCAGGGGAACTGAAGCTTTCTTT.

The rearrangement joins TRBV9 to TRBJ2-1; 7 bases align to TRBD2. Germline V lookup: CDR1 SGDLS, CDR2 YYNGEE. Unmatched junction bases numbered 4, after V lost 0 bases and J lost 4 bases. This CDR3 has 15 amino acids. The CDR3: CASSVVASGYNEQFF. As DNA, the CDR3 is TGTGCCAGCAGCGTAGTGGCTAGCGGTTACAATGAGCAGTTCTTC. Using reference TRBV9 and TRBJ2-1 for the parts outside the CDR3, the full variable domain is DSGVTQTPKHLITATGQRVTLRCSPRSGDLSVYWYQQSLDQGLQFLIQYYNGEERAKGNILERFSAQQFPDLHSELNLSSLELGDSALYFCASSVVASGYNEQFFGPGTRLTVL.

V usage is TRBV18 and J usage is TRBJ2-6, with D tentatively TRBD1 (5 bases). The germline CDR1 and CDR2 sequences are KGHSH and LQKENI. The CDR3 consists of 18 residues. Trimming pared 5 bases from V and 1 base from J, leaving 18 bases between. The CDR3 coding sequence is TGTGCCAGCTCATTAGGTCGCAGGGTCCATTCTGGGGCCAACGTCCTGACTTTC. Translated, it gives CASSLGRRVHSGANVLTF.

V usage is TRBV4-1 and J usage is TRBJ2-5; D possibly corresponds to TRBD2 (6 bases). The CDR3 is 15 residues long. Germline values: CDR1 MGHRA, CDR2 YSYEKL. Trimming removed 4 bases from V and 3 bases from J, with 15 bases in between. CDR3 sequence reads: CASSPIGSGEETQYF. For the CDR3, the DNA is TGCGCCAGCAGCCCAATCGGTAGCGGTGAAGAGACCCAGTACTTC.

V usage is TRBV29-1 and J usage is TRBJ1-3; D is ambiguous. Per the germline V gene, CDR1 is SQVTM and CDR2 is ANQGSEA. Between the trimmed V and J ends, which lost 4 bases and 2 bases, there was a span of 6 bases. The CDR3 runs 12 residues. The chain's CDR3 is CSVGTPGNTIYF. In nucleotides, the CDR3 is TGCAGCGTTGGGACTCCTGGAAACACCATATATTTT.

The chain couples TRBV29-1 to TRBJ1-2; D is undetermined. Germline V gene data show CDR1 as SQVTM and CDR2 as ANQGSEA. The CDR3 is 10 amino acids. Trimming shortened V by 7 bases and J by 6 bases, and 9 bases separated the two germline ends. The CDR3: CSGVSDGYTF. DNA for the CDR3: TGCAGCGGCGTCAGTGATGGCTACACCTTC.

V is TRBV27 and J is TRBJ2-5, with D perhaps TRBD2 (5 bases). Germline assignment: CDR1 MNHEY and CDR2 SMNVEV (reference sequence). The CDR3 loop spans 15 amino acids. Trimming stripped 4 bases from V and 5 bases from J, with 17 bases between. CDR3 in amino acids: CASSSLEDLRETQYF. The CDR3 nucleotides are TGTGCCAGCAGTTCTCTGGAGGACCTACGGGAGACCCAGTACTTC.

The chain links TRBV27 to TRBJ2-1; 8 bases match TRBD2. The germline CDR1 and CDR2 sequences are MNHEY and SMNVEV (reference sequence). The V segment lost 6 bases and the J segment 0 bases; nucleotides outside the gene matches: 7. This CDR3 has 16 residues. The CDR3 loop is CASSLLAGSSYNEQFF. CDR3 DNA: TGTGCCAGCAGCCTGTTAGCGGGGAGCTCCTACAATGAGCAGTTCTTC.

The chain couples TRBV12-3 or TRBV12-4 to TRBJ2-7, with a possible D match to TRBD1 (7 bases). The CDR3 runs 13 residues. V gave up 5 bases and J gave up 6 bases, with 14 bases separating them. CDR3 in amino acids: CASSPRQGGEQYF. The DNA for the CDR3 is TGTGCCAGCAGTCCTCGGCAGGGGGGCGAGCAGTACTTC.

This rearrangement joins TRBV4-1 to TRBJ1-5; D gene unclear. CDR3 size: 13 residues. The V end lost 1 base, the J end lost 1 base, and 2 bases lay between the germline ends. CDR1 and CDR2 (germline): MGHRA, YSYEKL. The CDR3 protein is CASSQGSNQPQHF. The CDR3 nucleotides are TGCGCCAGCAGCCAAGGGAGCAATCAGCCCCAGCATTTT.

V and J are TRBV7-2 and TRBJ1-5; perhaps TRBD1 as D (5 bases). The CDR3 consists of 15 residues. The V gene lost 1 base and the J gene lost 6 bases, with 13 bases spanning the gap. Germline CDR1 reads SGHTA; CDR2 reads FQGNSA. CDR3 residues: CASSLDPGKSQPQHF. The CDR3 bases are TGTGCCAGCAGCTTAGATCCAGGGAAGAGTCAGCCCCAGCATTTT.

V and J are TRBV2 and TRBJ1-6; TRBD1 might be the D (6 bases). V lost 8 bases, J lost 10 bases, and 21 bases lay in between. This CDR3 has 15 amino acids. CDR1 SNHLY and CDR2 FYNNEI come from the germline V gene. CDR3 protein: CASVSLRTGASPLHF. CDR3 DNA sequence: TGTGCCAGCGTTTCCCTCAGGACGGGGGCCTCACCCCTCCACTTT.

The genes are TRBV30 and TRBJ1-4; D might be TRBD1 (6 bases). Looked up from germline, CDR1 is GTSNPN and CDR2 is SVGIG (reference sequence). The CDR3 contains 16 residues. Trimming took off 2 bases at V and 1 base at J, with 14 bases between the two ends. The CDR3 sequence: CAWSKQGYVTNEKLFF. The CDR3 DNA reads TGTGCCTGGAGTAAACAGGGATACGTAACTAATGAAAAACTGTTTTTT.

The V and J genes are TRBV7-7 and TRBJ2-2; no definite D call. CDR3 length: 15 amino acids. Germline V gene lookup returns CDR1 SSHAT and CDR2 FNYEAQ (reference sequence). The V and J ends lost 5 bases and 0 bases respectively, with 10 bases between them. In nucleotides, the CDR3 is TGTGCCAGCAGCCCCACTGCTCCGAACACCGGGGAGCTGTTTTTT. Its protein product is CASSPTAPNTGELFF.

The J gene is TRBJ2-7, the V gene TRBV10-3, with TRBD1 matching over 8 bases. Looked up from germline, CDR1 is ENHRY and CDR2 is SYGVKD. J lost 2 bases, V lost 0 bases, and 3 bases had no gene match. The CDR3 totals 15 residues. The CDR3 sequence is CAISESTGGPYEQYF. CDR3 coding DNA: TGTGCCATCAGTGAGTCTACAGGGGGGCCCTACGAGCAGTACTTC.

V and J are TRBV6-4 and TRBJ1-4; maybe TRBD1 (5 bases). The length of the CDR3 is 13 residues. The germline gives CDR1 MRHNA, CDR2 SNTAGT. V dropped 6 bases and J dropped 8 bases, with 13 bases sitting between them. The CDR3 region is CASRDKIYEKLFF. The CDR3 region has the DNA TGTGCCAGCAGGGACAAAATATACGAAAAACTGTTTTTT.

To note about this clone: One end of the junction does not line up with germline, which may come from a read error. The chain couples TRBV30 to TRBJ1-2, with D possibly being TRBD1 (5 bases). The germline CDR1 and CDR2 sequences are GTSNPN and SVGIG (reference sequence). CDR3 length: 16 residues. CDR3 DNA: TGTGCCTGGGTGGAGACACGGATGGGGCCTAATTATGGCTACACCTTC. This gives the protein CAWVETRMGPNYGYTF.

This clone was observed a handful of times. This sequence joins TRBV28 and TRBJ2-7; 9 nucleotides agree with TRBD1. Germline CDR1 and CDR2: MDHEN and SYDVKM. This CDR3 region has 15 residues. Losses at the gene ends were 6 bases for V and 5 bases for J; bases not matched to a gene: 11. In nucleotides, the CDR3 is TGTGCCAGCAGCCCGGGACAGGGAGGGTATAACGAGCAGTACTTC. Translated: CASSPGQGGYNEQYF.

This chain uses TRBV5-1 with TRBJ1-1; the D is unclear. The CDR3 contains 13 residues. CDR1 SGHRS and CDR2 YFSETQ come from the germline V gene. The V end was cut by 1 base, the J end by 2 bases, with 6 bases between. The CDR3 reads CASSLTSNTEAFF. The CDR3 nucleotides are TGCGCCAGCAGCTTGACTTCAAACACTGAAGCTTTCTTT.

The chain recombines TRBV7-2 with TRBJ2-3; TRBD2 matches at 11 bases. With V trimmed by 5 bases and J by 3 bases, 16 bases remained unmatched. The CDR3 covers 19 residues. Germline CDR1 reads SGHTA; CDR2 reads FQGNSA. The CDR3 nucleotides read TGTGCCAGCAGCCCCGTAGGGCTAGCGGGGGGCCGGGGGACAGATACGCAGTATTTT. It is translated as CASSPVGLAGGRGTDTQYF.

The rearrangement uses TRBV3-1 (or the pseudogene TRBV3-2) and TRBJ1-2, with a weak D call TRBD1 (6 bases). V was pared by 5 bases and J by 4 bases, with 8 bases between. Germline V gene lookup returns CDR1 LGHDT and CDR2 YNNKEL (reference sequence). The CDR3 has 12 amino acids. The CDR3 region has the DNA TGTGCCAGCAGCGGACAGTCCTATGGCTACACCTTC. Translation gives CASSGQSYGYTF.

V gene TRBV7-8 combines with J gene TRBJ2-3; possible D gene TRBD2, 7 bases. This CDR3 region has 18 residues. Germline lookup yields CDR1 SGHVS and CDR2 FQNEAQ. V lost 2 bases and J 4 bases, leaving 22 bases between the germline ends. DNA for the CDR3: TGTGCCAGCAGCTTAACCCGGCGTATCGGGGGGCGCGCAGATACGCAGTATTTT. It yields the protein CASSLTRRIGGRADTQYF.

The chain recombines TRBV5-8 with TRBJ2-7; TRBD1 agrees at 10 bases. V gave up 0 bases and J gave up 6 bases; unmatched junction bases: 6. The germline gives CDR1 SGHTS, CDR2 YDEGEE. The CDR3 totals 15 residues. The DNA of the CDR3 is TGTGCCAGCAGCTTGGTGGGACAGGGGTTGAGCGAGCAGTACTTC. Amino acid sequence: CASSLVGQGLSEQYF.